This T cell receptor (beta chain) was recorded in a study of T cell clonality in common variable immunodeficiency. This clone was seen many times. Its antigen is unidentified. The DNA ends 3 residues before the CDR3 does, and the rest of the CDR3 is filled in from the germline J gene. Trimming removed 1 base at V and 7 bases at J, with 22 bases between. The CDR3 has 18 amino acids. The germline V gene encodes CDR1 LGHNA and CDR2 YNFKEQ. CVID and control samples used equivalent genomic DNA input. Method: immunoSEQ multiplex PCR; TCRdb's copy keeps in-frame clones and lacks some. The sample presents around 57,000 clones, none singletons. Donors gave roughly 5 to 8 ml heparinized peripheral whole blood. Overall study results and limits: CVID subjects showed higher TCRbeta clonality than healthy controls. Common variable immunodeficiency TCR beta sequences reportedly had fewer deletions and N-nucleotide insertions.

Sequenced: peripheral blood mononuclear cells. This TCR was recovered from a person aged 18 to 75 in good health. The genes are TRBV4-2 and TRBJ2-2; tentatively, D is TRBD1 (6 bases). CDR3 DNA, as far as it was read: TGTGCCAGCAGCCAAGGTTTTTTCTGGGGCAGGGGCGACGGGGAG. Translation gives CASSQGFFWGRGDGE. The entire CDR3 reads CASSQGFFWGRGDGELFF.